Below, 5 T cell receptor beta chains from the same sample are listed, as sequenced in a study of response to subunit inactivated influenza vaccine (dated by TCRdb to 2017 to 2018). Receptors were amplified or captured by RT-PCR. Sequencing was carried out with an Illumina HiSeq 2500. In TCRdb, the public reads were trimmed at Q25 with fastp and aligned with MiXCR, with productive beta chains retained. Duplicate CDR3 protein sequences are folded into a single record with the most common DNA and genes. In all, the sample holds about 570,000 distinct CDR3 sequences, and about 11% of those were seen once. The ten biggest clones cover 9.5% to 11% of the sample. The same specimen was also included in a second study, on T cells expressing NK-cell markers. Looking at the second paper: TCR beta cDNA libraries were made by 5'RACE template switching that added a universal primer site and unique molecular identifiers.

The source material was PBMCs from blood, sampled on the day of vaccination. The receptor set was obtained from a man aged 45-65 years who received an inactivated influenza vaccine. Donor details come from another sample of the same person, matched by shared clones.

The genes are TRBV7-8 and TRBJ2-7; 12 bases are shared with TRBD1. The germline CDR1 and CDR2 sequences are SGHVS and FQNEAQ. J was trimmed by 3 bases and V by 2 bases; bases with no gene match: 5. The CDR3 is made up of 16 amino acids. The CDR3 nucleotides read TGTGCCAGCAGCTTAAAGGGACAGGGGGCAAGCTACGAGCAGTACTTC. It is translated as CASSLKGQGASYEQYF.

The rearrangement uses TRBV7-9 and TRBJ2-5, with 7 nucleotides matching TRBD1. CDR1 and CDR2 (germline): SEHNR, FQNEAQ (reference sequence). The CDR3 runs 13 residues. After removal of 5 bases from V and 7 bases from J, the junction contained 7 bases not matched to a gene. The CDR3 reads CASSRDSPGTQYF. For the CDR3, the DNA is TGTGCCAGCAGCCGGGACAGTCCGGGGACCCAGTACTTC.

The J gene is TRBJ2-7, the V gene TRBV12-3 or TRBV12-4; 12 bases align to TRBD2. CDR3 length: 14 residues. The V segment lost 6 bases and the J segment 7 bases; nucleotides outside the gene matches: 7. CDR3 DNA sequence: TGTGCCAGCAGGACTAGCGGGGGCTTGGGGGAGCAGTACTTC. Amino acid sequence: CASRTSGGLGEQYF.

This clonotype was seen a few times. The genes are TRBV20-1 and TRBJ2-3; D gene unclear. Trimming took off 6 bases at V and 1 base at J, with 11 bases between the two ends. The germline V gene has CDR1 DFQATT and CDR2 SNEGSKA (reference sequence). This CDR3 spans 13 amino acids. CDR3 sequence: CSAHNPGTDTQYF. DNA for the CDR3: TGCAGTGCCCATAATCCCGGCACAGATACGCAGTATTTT.

This clonotype was seen only a few times. The J gene is TRBJ2-3, the V gene TRBV7-2; TRBD2 might be the D (5 bases). The germline gives CDR1 SGHTA, CDR2 FQGNSA. V shed 10 bases and J shed 5 bases, with 19 bases lying between them. The CDR3 spans 14 residues. In DNA form, the CDR3 reads TGTGCCACTGCCGGGCGCCACCGGGGAGATACGCAGTATTTT. It specifies CATAGRHRGDTQYF.